This T cell receptor (beta chain) was identified in a study of blood T cell repertoires in COVID-19. Study in general: Italy, Spain and the United States were the sources of the convalescent and acute COVID-19 samples. PBMCs, B-cell-depleted T cells, or T cells provided the cDNA or gDNA that made up the material.

The CDR3 has 21 residues. The method was immunoSEQ multiplex PCR; TCRdb's version includes in-frame clones alone and lacks a portion of them. The top ten clones hold less than 3.5% of a sample with about 350,000 clones, around 91% of them seen once. The sequenced sample consisted of peripheral blood. This clonotype originated in a woman younger than 35 who had recovered from COVID-19. The V gene is TRBV21-1, the J gene TRBJ2-1; the table's TRBD2 call for D was not verified on the DNA. TRBV21-1 represents a pseudogene. Here the CDR3 reads CASSKGRTGGLAGGSYNEQFF. The CDR3 bases are TGTGCCAGCAGCAAAGGGAGGACAGGGGGTCTAGCGGGAGGGTCCTACAATGAGCAGTTCTTC.